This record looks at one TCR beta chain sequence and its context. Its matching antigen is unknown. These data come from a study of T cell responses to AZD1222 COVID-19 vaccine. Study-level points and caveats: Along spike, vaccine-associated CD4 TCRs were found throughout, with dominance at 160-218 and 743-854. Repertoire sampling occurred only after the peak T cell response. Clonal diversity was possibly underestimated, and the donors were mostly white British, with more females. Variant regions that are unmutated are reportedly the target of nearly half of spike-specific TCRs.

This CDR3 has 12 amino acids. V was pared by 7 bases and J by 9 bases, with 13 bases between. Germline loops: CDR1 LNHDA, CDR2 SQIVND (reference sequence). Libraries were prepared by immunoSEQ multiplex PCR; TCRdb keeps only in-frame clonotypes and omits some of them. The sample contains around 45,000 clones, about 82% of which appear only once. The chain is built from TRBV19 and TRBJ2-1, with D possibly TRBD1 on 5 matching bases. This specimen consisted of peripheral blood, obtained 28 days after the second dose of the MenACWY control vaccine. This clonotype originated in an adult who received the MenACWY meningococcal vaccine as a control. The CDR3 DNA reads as TGTGCCAGTAACTCCAGGGTCGGTGAGCAGTTCTTC. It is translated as CASNSRVGEQFF.